A single sample is the source of the 16 T cell receptor beta chains below, sequenced in a study of kidney transplant recipient with SARS-CoV-2 infection. TCRdb reanalysed the reads using MiXCR and keeps one entry per CDR3 protein. The sample shows about 240,000 distinct CDR3 sequences, about 28% of them seen only once. The source material was a blood sample, sampled at baseline and on day 111 from a kidney transplant recipient. Receptors originate from a young adult male patient who had COVID-19 and was a kidney transplant recipient. Part of the T cells may come from the graft donor.

Comments on this clonotype: Just one base apart from a much larger clone, this may be a read error. V gene TRBV19 combines with J gene TRBJ1-5; D not resolved. V lost 7 bases and J lost 0, with 7 bases in between. From germline, CDR1 is LNHDA and CDR2 SQIVND (reference sequence). The CDR3 runs to 13 residues. CDR3 nucleotides: TGTGCCAGTAAATCGAGTAGCAATCAGCCCCAGCATTTT. It codes for CASKSSSNQPQHF.

The chain carries TRBV20-1 and TRBJ2-1, with a tentative D call TRBD2 (6 bases). The CDR3 is made up of 16 amino acids. Germline CDR1 is DFQATT and CDR2 is SNEGSKA (reference sequence). V lost 4 bases to trimming and J lost 9 bases, with 25 bases between them. DNA for the CDR3: TGCAGTGCTAAGGTACGGGCCTCCCAGCGGGTCGGTGAGCAGTTCTTC. Translation gives CSAKVRASQRVGEQFF.

This clonotype was detected once. An end of the junction differs from the germline gene, which may be a read error. The genes are TRBV14 and TRBJ2-3; weak D call: TRBD1 (8 bases). The CDR3 runs to 14 residues. Germline CDR1 is SGHDN and CDR2 is FVKESK. The CDR3 protein is CASSFITGGDTQCF. CDR3 DNA: TGTGCCAGCAGCTTTATTACAGGGGGGGATACGCAGTGTTTT.

Remarks on this clonotype: A read error may explain this, as a much larger clone is one base away. The chain combines TRBV20-1 with TRBJ1-2; D perhaps matches TRBD1 (5 bases). The germline gives CDR1 DFQATT, CDR2 SNEGSKA (reference sequence). With 4 bases removed from V and 7 bases from J, the gap between germline ends came to 13 bases. The CDR3 covers 12 residues. The CDR3 spells CSAKLGTCGYTF. CDR3 nucleotide sequence: TGCAGTGCTAAACTCGGGACCTGTGGCTACACCTTC.

Notes on this clonotype: A junction end diverges from the germline sequence, so it may reflect a read error. This chain joins TRBV20-1 and TRBJ1-1, with 9 bases identical to TRBD1. This CDR3 spans 13 amino acids. The germline V gene encodes CDR1 DFQATT and CDR2 SNEGSKA (reference sequence). The CDR3 DNA is TGCAGTACTCTCCGGACAGGGGCCACTGAAGCCTTCTTT. It translates to CSTLRTGATEAFF.

CDR3: CASSLALAAMGHEQFF. In nucleotides, the CDR3 is TGTGCCAGCAGCTTAGCGCTAGCGGCGATGGGGCATGAGCAGTTCTTC. V and J are TRBV7-2 and TRBJ2-1, with 7 positions matching TRBD2. J lost 8 bases, V lost 0 bases, and 10 bases had no gene match. The CDR3 runs 16 residues. CDR1 is SGHTA, CDR2 FQGNSA, per germline.

This clonotype has a count of ten or more. The chain uses TRBV3-1 and TRBJ2-5; D is unclear. V lost 5 bases, J lost 5 bases, and 24 bases lay in between. This CDR3 is built from 17 residues. Germline V gives CDR1 LGHDT, CDR2 YNNKEL (reference sequence). The CDR3 region has the DNA TGTGCCAGCAGCACCGCCACTCCCATTTCTTTCTCTGAGACCCAGTACTTC. This sequence encodes CASSTATPISFSETQYF.

This clonotype occurred many times. V is TRBV24-1 and J is TRBJ1-1; 10 nucleotides agree with TRBD1. V shed 9 bases, J shed 6 bases, and the junction held 6 bases outside the gene matches. In germline, CDR1 is KGHDR, CDR2 SFDVKD. The CDR3 runs 13 residues. The CDR3 coding sequence is TGTGCCACCTCGGGACAGGGGAGGGCTGAAGCTTTCTTT. As protein: CATSGQGRAEAFF.

Comment on this clonotype: Possible read error: a much larger clone is one base away. V usage is TRBV16 and J usage is TRBJ1-2; unclear D gene. From germline, CDR1 is KGHSY and CDR2 FQNENV. This CDR3 has 17 amino acids. CDR3 in DNA: TGTGCCAGTAGCCCTCCGGCGGTCGTTAGAAAGGCCTATGGCTACACCTTC. It translates to CASSPPAVVRKAYGYTF.

This clonotype has at least ten counts. This chain connects TRBV5-6 to TRBJ1-4, with D possibly TRBD1 on 5 matching bases. The CDR3 has 16 residues. Trimming cost V 4 bases and J 1 base, with 14 bases left between them. In germline, CDR1 is SGHDT, CDR2 YYEEEE. CDR3 residues: CASSPGWQGTNEKLFF. In DNA form, the CDR3 reads TGTGCCAGCAGCCCAGGTTGGCAGGGAACTAATGAAAAACTGTTTTTT.

This clonotype was recorded many times. The chain couples TRBV6-1 to TRBJ2-7; D is unresolved. Trimming removed 2 bases at V and 3 bases at J, with 17 bases between. This CDR3 comprises 16 residues. Per germline, CDR1 MNHNS and CDR2 SASEGT. In DNA, the CDR3 is TGTGCCAGCAGTGAACCCAATGACAAAGGGTGCTACGAGCAGTACGTC. It encodes CASSEPNDKGCYEQYV.

This clonotype occurred many times. The CDR3 reads CASSQHIATVMQDTQYF. The DNA for the CDR3 is TGTGCCAGCAGTCAGCACATAGCTACAGTCATGCAAGATACGCAGTATTTT. The chain employs TRBV21-1 and TRBJ2-3. TRBV21-1 is reported as a pseudogene. This CDR3 has 17 residues.

This clonotype was picked up many times. The chain has TRBV19 and TRBJ1-6; TRBD1 matches at 11 bases. The CDR3 loop spans 15 amino acids. Germline V lookup: CDR1 LNHDA, CDR2 SQIVND (reference sequence). V was clipped by 4 bases and J by 10 bases; unmatched bases: 6. Here the CDR3 reads CASSTDRGPGSPLHF. CDR3 nucleotides: TGTGCCAGTAGTACGGACAGGGGGCCTGGGTCACCCCTCCACTTT.

This clonotype was found a few times. This chain joins TRBV16 and TRBJ1-2; no firm D call. This CDR3 contains 17 residues. Germline CDR1 KGHSY, CDR2 FQNENV. Between the trimmed V and J ends, which lost 4 bases and 4 bases, there was a span of 22 bases. DNA of the CDR3: TGTGCCAGCAGCCCGAGGATGGTCGTTAGAAAGACCTATGGCTACACCTTC. This gives the protein CASSPRMVVRKTYGYTF. The variable domain in full, completed from reference TRBV16 and TRBJ1-2, reads GEEVAQTPKHLVRGEGQKAKLYCAPIKGHSYVFWYQQVLKNEFKFLISFQNENVFDETGMPKERFSAKCLPNSPCSLEIQATKLEDSAVYFCASSPRMVVRKTYGYTFGSGTRLTVV.

The sample holds many counts of this clonotype. The CDR3 spells CASSPNRVGSRSYGYTF. The CDR3 bases are TGTGCCAGCAGTCCCAACAGGGTAGGGAGCCGCAGCTATGGCTACACCTTC. The chain carries TRBV27 and TRBJ1-2; possible D gene TRBD1, 6 bases. V lost 5 bases, J lost 4 bases, and 23 bases lay in between. The CDR3 runs 17 residues. Germline loops: CDR1 MNHEY, CDR2 SMNVEV (reference sequence).

This clonotype was detected only a few times. The rearrangement uses TRBV12-3 or TRBV12-4 and TRBJ2-3, with D perhaps being TRBD1 or TRBD2 (6 bases each). The CDR3 is 13 residues long. The V end lost 6 bases, the J end lost 5 bases, and 12 bases lay between the germline ends. The chain's CDR3 is CASSRGRVDTQYF. CDR3 sequence (DNA): TGTGCCAGCAGCCGGGGGCGGGTAGATACGCAGTATTTT.